This T cell receptor beta chain was captured in a study of identical twins. There are many counts of this clonotype. MiXCR, applied by TCRdb to the 5' RACE reads, yields one record per CDR3 protein. This sample has some 630,000 distinct CDR3 sequences, with roughly 7.2% found just once. The ends lost 5 bases at V and 1 base at J; junction bases unmatched: 8. This CDR3 has 16 residues. The germline V gene has CDR1 SEHNR and CDR2 FQNEAQ (reference sequence). These data also formed part of another study, on yellow fever vaccine responses in identical twins.

The TCR sequence derives from a woman under 30 in good health. What was sequenced was PBMCs. The chain employs TRBV7-9 and TRBJ2-4; 7 bases fit TRBD1. CDR3 sequence reads: CASSHPTGKAKNIQYF. The CDR3 DNA reads TGTGCCAGCAGCCATCCGACAGGGAAGGCCAAAAACATTCAGTACTTC.